This paragraph reports one T cell receptor (beta chain). CD8+ and CD4+ T cells taken from blood had their TCR beta sequenced. TEMRA cells were enriched by FACS, and CD4+ and CD8+ T cells were negatively isolated. RNA in amounts of roughly 0.45 to 1 ug was reverse transcribed with random hexamers. TCR beta CDR3 was amplified by immunoSEQ covering 54 Vbeta and 13 Jbeta. TCRdb passed the immunoSEQ multiplex PCR reads through MiXCR, listing each CDR3 protein once. This sample has about 190,000 distinct CDR3 sequences, with approximately 96% found just once. The entry originates in a study of CD8 T cells in Susac syndrome. Study-level information: When blood was collected, patients with Susac syndrome were therapy-naive, were taking corticosteroids, or were receiving intravenous immunoglobulin alone.

The sequenced material came from CD4+ T cells from PBMCs. This receptor was obtained from a human donor with Susac syndrome.

CDR3 residues: CASSFSDTQYF. The CDR3 DNA sequence: TGTGCCAGCAGTTTTAGCGATACGCAGTATTTT. This chain joins TRBV7-2 and TRBJ2-3; D gene unclear. V shed 6 bases and J shed 6 bases, with 7 bases lying between them. The CDR3 loop spans 11 amino acids. Germline values: CDR1 SGHTA, CDR2 FQGNSA.